This T cell receptor (beta chain) comes out of a study of T cell repertoires in cytomegalovirus infection. The overall study: In public TCR beta signatures, there were indications of both CMV infection and matching HLA type. Study observations and caveats: Identification of carriers of CMV plus the relevant HLA was performed using cumulative public TCR beta family frequency. HLA-C-restricted CMV-specific TCR beta clonotypes were dominant in the ex vivo response.

As to this clonotype: Its antigen remains unidentified.

TCRdb reprocessed the reads with MiXCR, giving one entry per CDR3 protein. Of about 600,000 distinct CDR3 sequences in the sample, roughly a quarter are singletons; the top ten hold approximately 8%. This CDR3 contains 10 residues. Germline lookup yields CDR1 MNHNY and CDR2 SVGAGI (reference sequence). Trimming shortened V by 10 bases and J by 4 bases, and 6 bases separated the two germline ends. Input material: CD8+ T cells from PBMCs. This sequence was found in a human donor in good health (CMV status not recorded). Some clones in this sample may be carry-over from other donors' samples. The rearrangement uses TRBV6-6 and TRBJ2-3; D gene unclear. The CDR3 spells CATFADTQYF. The CDR3 DNA reads as TGTGCCACCTTCGCAGATACGCAGTATTTT.